A selection of T cell receptor beta chains follows, all from one sample in a study of T cell clonotyping in hematopoietic cell transplantation. Sequenced by immunoSEQ multiplex PCR; TCRdb stores in-frame clones only, minus some. The table records 16,000 or so clones, 85% to 95% of them present only once. Sample: peripheral blood mononuclear cells. All receptors come from a middle-aged man in good health. Some clones in this sample may be carry-over from other donors' samples. CDR3s include the opening cysteine and the closing phenylalanine or tryptophan. The D gene is left open where the match is weak. The size entry is marked missing in some rows and otherwise reads once, few, many or a size class.

TRBV30	TRBJ1-3	NA	large	CAMEALGGLNPIQGNTIYF	TGTGCCATGGAGGCCCTGGGAGGATTAAACCCGATTCAAGGAAACACCATATATTTT
TRBV2	TRBJ1-6	TRBD1	NA	CARRTGLPSGSPLHF	TGTGCCAGGCGGACAGGGCTCCCATCTGGTTCACCCCTCCACTTT
TRBV7-6	TRBJ2-7	NA	NA	CASSLGGRGEQYF	TGTGCCAGCAGCTTGGGAGGTCGCGGCGAGCAGTACTTC
TRBV27	TRBJ2-7	NA	once	CASSFKKPYEQYF	TGTGCCAGCAGTTTTAAAAAACCCTACGAGCAGTACTTC
TRBV27	TRBJ2-1	TRBD2	NA	CASSVTSGRSDEQFF	TGTGCCAGCAGCGTGACTAGCGGGAGGTCCGATGAGCAGTTCTTC
TRBV19	TRBJ2-1	NA	NA	CASRTDPGDYSYNEQFF	TGTGCCAGTAGGACCGATCCAGGGGATTACTCCTACAATGAGCAGTTCTTC
TRBV4-2	TRBJ2-3	TRBD2	few	CASSQGLADSTDTQYF	TGTGCCAGCAGCCAAGGACTAGCGGATAGCACAGATACGCAGTATTTT
TRBV7-9	TRBJ2-6	TRBD1	NA	CASIDQGASSGANVLTF	TGTGCCAGCATCGATCAGGGGGCCAGCTCTGGGGCCAACGTCCTGACTTTC
TRBV29-1	TRBJ2-5	TRBD2	NA	CSVEGLADQETQYF	TGCAGCGTTGAGGGACTAGCGGACCAAGAGACCCAGTACTTC
TRBV28	TRBJ2-2	NA	NA	CASSLGTVNTGELFF	TGTGCCAGCAGTCTCGGGACGGTGAACACCGGGGAGCTGTTTTTT
TRBV27	TRBJ1-5	NA	few	CASSRGPNQPQHF	TGTGCCAGCAGCCGGGGGCCCAATCAGCCCCAGCATTTT
TRBV11-2	TRBJ2-2	TRBD2	NA	CASIAGGPHTGELFF	TGTGCCTCCATCGCGGGAGGGCCGCACACCGGGGAGCTGTTTTTT
TRBV5-1	TRBJ2-1	TRBD2	NA	CASSLGLAGDEQFF	TGCGCCAGCAGCTTGGGACTAGCGGGAGATGAGCAGTTCTTC
TRBV6-5	TRBJ2-1	NA	NA	CASSYGAGFPNEQFF	TGTGCCAGCAGTTACGGGGCAGGGTTTCCCAATGAGCAGTTCTTC
TRBV6-5	TRBJ2-7	TRBD1	NA	CASSYGRDSRYEQYF	TGTGCCAGCAGTTATGGCCGGGACAGTCGCTACGAGCAGTACTTC
TRBV6-5	TRBJ1-2	NA	NA	CASTRPSQGVYGYTF	TGTGCCAGCACTAGGCCCTCACAGGGAGTCTATGGCTACACCTTC
TRBV14	TRBJ1-1	TRBD1	NA	CASSPSGGNTEAFF	TGTGCCAGCAGCCCCTCAGGGGGGAACACTGAAGCTTTCTTT
TRBV7-2	TRBJ2-5	NA	NA	CASSFGLRAQETQYF	TGTGCCAGCAGCTTCGGACTCCGGGCCCAAGAGACCCAGTACTTC
TRBV6-1	TRBJ1-2	NA	NA	CASSQANYGYTF	TGTGCCAGCAGCCAGGCTAACTATGGCTACACCTTC
TRBV7-2	TRBJ1-1	TRBD1	NA	CASSMWTGGTEAFF	TGTGCCAGCAGCATGTGGACAGGGGGAACTGAAGCTTTCTTT
TRBV5-4	TRBJ2-7	TRBD1	NA	CASSLSIGTGLDEQYF	TGTGCCAGCAGCTTGAGTATTGGGACAGGGCTCGACGAGCAGTACTTC
TRBV7-2	TRBJ1-2	NA	NA	CASSIGTTNYGYTF	TGTGCCAGCAGCATAGGGACAACGAACTATGGCTACACCTTC
TRBV6-6	TRBJ1-2	TRBD1	NA	CASSLQGNGYTF	TGTGCCAGCAGCTTACAGGGGAATGGCTACACCTTC
TRBV4-2	TRBJ2-7	NA	NA	CASSQDFIRARPTDEQYF	TGTGCCAGCAGCCAAGATTTTATAAGGGCTCGACCTACGGACGAGCAGTACTTC
TRBV10-3	TRBJ1-5	NA	NA	CAISWSISNQPQHF	TGTGCCATCAGCTGGAGTATTAGCAATCAGCCCCAGCATTTT
TRBV14	TRBJ1-1	NA	NA	CASSQLESTEAFF	TGTGCCAGCAGCCAACTGGAGAGCACTGAAGCTTTCTTT
TRBV29-1	TRBJ2-7	NA	NA	CSVRNRSSYEQYF	TGCAGCGTTCGAAACAGGTCCTCCTACGAGCAGTACTTC
TRBV30	TRBJ2-7	NA	NA	CAWGLGSYEQYF	TGTGCCTGGGGGTTGGGTTCTTACGAGCAGTACTTC
TRBV5-1	TRBJ2-6	TRBD1	NA	CASVSGTVYSGANVLTF	TGCGCCAGCGTCTCCGGGACAGTATACTCTGGGGCCAACGTCCTGACTTTC
TRBV29-1	TRBJ2-2	TRBD2	NA	CSVEVSLAGGRVTGELFF	TGCAGCGTTGAAGTGTCCCTAGCGGGGGGGCGAGTCACCGGGGAGCTGTTTTTT
TRBV25-1	TRBJ2-3	TRBD1	NA	CASTPRDRLTDTQYF	TGTGCCAGCACTCCCCGGGACAGGCTCACAGATACGCAGTATTTT
TRBV28	TRBJ2-5	NA	NA	CASSLPGDGETQYF	TGTGCCAGCAGTTTACCAGGGGACGGGGAGACCCAGTACTTC